These 24 T cell receptor beta chains were all obtained from the same sample, sequenced in a study of T cell repertoires in cytomegalovirus infection. These TCRs' antigens remain unknown. TCRdb processed the reads anew with MiXCR; each CDR3 protein has one entry. Here the sample spans some 700,000 distinct CDR3 sequences, 30% to 40% being singletons. Specimen: cultured PBMCs, collected from culture after CMV antigen stimulation. The receptors were gathered from a human donor in good health (CMV status not recorded). Some clones in this sample may be carry-over from other donors' samples.

The chain recombines TRBV29-1 with TRBJ1-2; TRBD1 is a possible D gene (5 bases). The CDR3 loop spans 11 amino acids. Germline CDR1 reads SQVTM; CDR2 reads ANQGSEA. V was clipped by 4 bases and J by 8 bases, with 11 bases between them. CDR3 protein: CSVGGGVGYTF. CDR3 sequence (DNA): TGCAGCGTTGGGGGGGGGGTAGGCTACACCTTC.

This clonotype was counted once. The chain is built from TRBV5-4 and TRBJ1-4; the D gene is possibly TRBD1 (5 bases). This CDR3 has 14 amino acids. Trimming removed 0 bases from V and 4 bases from J, with 7 bases in between. Germline CDR1 SGHNT, CDR2 YYREEE (reference sequence). CDR3 amino acids: CASSLEGNNEKLFF. The DNA for the CDR3 is TGTGCCAGCAGCTTGGAGGGGAATAATGAAAAACTGTTTTTT.

V usage is TRBV11-3 and J usage is TRBJ2-2, with unresolved D. V was cut by 1 base and J by 5 bases, with 17 bases left in between. The germline V gene encodes CDR1 SGHNT and CDR2 YENEEA. The CDR3 consists of 17 residues. In DNA, the CDR3 is TGTGCCAGCAGCTTAGCTCGGCTTCCTCCAGGAACCGGGGAGCTGTTTTTT. Translation gives CASSLARLPPGTGELFF.

In this sample, this clonotype turned up many times. V is TRBV7-9 and J is TRBJ2-3; D is uncertain. This CDR3 is 13 amino acids long. The germline V gene encodes CDR1 SEHNR and CDR2 FQNEAQ (reference sequence). V was cut by 1 base and J by 3 bases, with 5 bases left in between. The CDR3 is CASSLVRTDTQYF. The CDR3 region has the DNA TGTGCCAGCAGCTTAGTCAGGACAGATACGCAGTATTTT.

J is TRBJ2-3 and V is TRBV29-1, with D perhaps given as TRBD1 or TRBD2 (6 bases each). Per germline, CDR1 SQVTM and CDR2 ANQGSEA. The CDR3 covers 17 residues. Trimming stripped 2 bases from V and 0 bases from J, with 18 bases between. CDR3 nucleotides: TGCAGCGTTGAAAGGATGTTAGGGGGGCCCAGCACAGATACGCAGTATTTT. It specifies CSVERMLGGPSTDTQYF.

This chain connects TRBV7-2 to TRBJ1-3, with D possibly being TRBD1 (6 bases). The V end was cut by 5 bases, the J end by 7 bases, with 18 bases between. From germline, CDR1 is SGHTA and CDR2 FQGNSA. This CDR3 spans 15 amino acids. The CDR3 protein is CASSPERLQGNTIYF. Written as DNA, the CDR3 is TGTGCCAGCAGCCCTGAACGGCTACAGGGCAACACCATATATTTT.

This clonotype was found a few times. V is TRBV12-3 or TRBV12-4 and J is TRBJ1-3; the match to TRBD1 covers 7 bases. This CDR3 contains 19 residues. V trimming: 3 bases; J trimming: 5 bases; junction bases outside the gene matches: 19. The CDR3: CASSFYYSGTDPKRNTIYF. The CDR3 DNA sequence: TGTGCCAGCAGTTTCTATTACTCCGGGACAGACCCTAAAAGAAACACCATATATTTT.

This clonotype was picked up many times. The CDR3 region has the DNA TGTGCCACCAGTGATTTAAGGGCTGTAGCTGGGGAGCCCCAGCATTTT. This sequence encodes CATSDLRAVAGEPQHF. This chain links TRBV24-1 with TRBJ1-5, with no clear D. This CDR3 comprises 16 residues. Trimming left V 1 base short and J 8 bases short, with 17 bases between. Per germline, CDR1 KGHDR and CDR2 SFDVKD.

This clonotype was observed many times. This chain connects TRBV7-2 to TRBJ1-5; D remains ambiguous. The CDR3 is made up of 14 amino acids. Germline values: CDR1 SGHTA, CDR2 FQGNSA. Trimming took 5 bases from V and 6 from J, leaving 14 bases between them. In nucleotides, the CDR3 is TGTGCCAGCAGCCCCCTCGGGCAGACTCAGCCCCAGCATTTT. It is translated as CASSPLGQTQPQHF. The full variable domain, in which reference TRBV7-2 and TRBJ1-5 provide the parts outside the CDR3, is GAGVSQSPSNKVTEKGKDVELRCDPISGHTALYWYRQSLGQGLEFLIYFQGNSAPDKSGLPSDRFSAERTGGSVSTLTIQRTQQEDSAVYLCASSPLGQTQPQHFGDGTRLSIL.

In this sample, this clonotype turned up a few times. The chain has TRBV11-3 and TRBJ2-2, with D perhaps matching TRBD1 (5 bases). This CDR3 spans 14 amino acids. Germline loops: CDR1 SGHNT, CDR2 YENEEA. The V and J ends lost 7 bases and 3 bases respectively, with 12 bases between them. The CDR3 nucleotides read TGTGCCAGCACACCCCAGGGCTACACCGGGGAGCTGTTTTTT. Translating it yields CASTPQGYTGELFF.

The V and J genes are TRBV12-3 or TRBV12-4 and TRBJ1-2, with D tentatively TRBD1 (6 bases). Trimming pared 5 bases from V and 3 bases from J, leaving 13 bases between. The CDR3 covers 14 residues. The CDR3 DNA reads TGTGCCAGCAGTAGGACGGGGGCCCACTATGGCTACACCTTC. It yields the protein CASSRTGAHYGYTF.

The chain links TRBV20-1 to TRBJ2-7; the match to TRBD2 covers 12 bases. The germline CDR1 and CDR2 sequences are DFQATT and SNEGSKA (reference sequence). The CDR3 totals 16 residues. V lost 3 bases, J lost 4 bases, and 10 bases stayed unmatched. The CDR3 loop is CSARNVTSGRRYEQYF. For the CDR3, the DNA is TGCAGTGCTAGGAATGTAACTAGCGGGAGGAGGTACGAGCAGTACTTC.

The rearrangement links TRBV6-5 to TRBJ2-1, with 8 positions matching TRBD2. The junction had 17 bases not matched to a gene; V was cut back by 5 bases and J by 5 bases. The CDR3 covers 18 residues. CDR1 is MNHEY, CDR2 SVGAGI, per germline. The CDR3 DNA reads TGTGCCAGCAGTACGTTCGGAGCGGGAGTGGTCCAAAACAATGAGCAGTTCTTC. Residues: CASSTFGAGVVQNNEQFF.

The chain links TRBV7-7 to TRBJ2-7; 10 nucleotides line up with TRBD1. CDR1 SSHAT and CDR2 FNYEAQ come from the germline V gene (reference sequence). The V segment lost 5 bases and the J segment 2 bases; nucleotides outside the gene matches: 6. This CDR3 spans 15 amino acids. CDR3: CASSTGTGAPYEQYF. The CDR3 DNA sequence: TGTGCCAGCAGCACCGGGACAGGGGCGCCCTACGAGCAGTACTTC.

The sample holds one count of this clonotype. J is TRBJ1-2 and V is TRBV6-1; D remains ambiguous. The CDR3 length is 14 residues. V was trimmed by 1 base and J by 6 bases, leaving 12 bases between them. The germline CDR1 and CDR2 sequences are MNHNS and SASEGT. The CDR3: CASSEGGEAHGYTF. CDR3 DNA sequence: TGTGCCAGCAGTGAAGGTGGCGAGGCCCATGGCTACACCTTC.

This chain links TRBV7-8 with TRBJ1-5; tentatively, D is TRBD1 (6 bases). This CDR3 has 15 residues. Trimming shortened V by 4 bases and J by 5 bases, and 15 bases separated the two germline ends. The germline CDR1 and CDR2 sequences are SGHVS and FQNEAQ. CDR3 sequence reads: CASSSSRTGYQPQHF. DNA for the CDR3: TGTGCCAGCAGCTCTAGCCGAACAGGGTATCAGCCCCAGCATTTT.

This clonotype was counted only a few times. The chain has TRBV6-1 and TRBJ1-1; unclear D gene. From germline, CDR1 is MNHNS and CDR2 SASEGT. There are 13 residues in the CDR3. V was shortened by 5 bases and J by 3 bases, with 10 bases between the two germline ends. The CDR3 loop reads CASSYDFYTEAFF. DNA of the CDR3: TGTGCCAGCAGTTATGATTTTTACACTGAAGCTTTCTTT.

At least ten counts were recorded for this clonotype. The rearrangement links TRBV7-9 to TRBJ2-3, with 8 bases fitting TRBD2. The CDR3 is made up of 14 amino acids. V shed 8 bases, J shed 3 bases, and the junction held 7 bases outside the gene matches. Germline CDR1 SEHNR, CDR2 FQNEAQ (reference sequence). The CDR3 reads CASGLAGGTDTQYF. The CDR3 DNA reads as TGTGCCAGCGGCCTGGCGGGGGGTACAGATACGCAGTATTTT.

The rearrangement uses TRBV27 and TRBJ1-6; no clear D. Trimming cost V 3 bases and J 8 bases, with 5 bases left between them. The CDR3 is made up of 12 amino acids. Germline CDR1 is MNHEY and CDR2 is SMNVEV (reference sequence). CDR3: CASSFTDSPLHF. The CDR3 coding sequence is TGTGCCAGCAGTTTTACGGATTCACCCCTCCACTTT.

This clonotype appeared a few times. This rearrangement joins TRBV28 to TRBJ2-5, with D perhaps TRBD1 (6 bases). CDR1 and CDR2 from the germline V gene are MDHEN and SYDVKM. The CDR3 is 14 residues long. V was pared by 6 bases and J by 5 bases, with 16 bases between. CDR3 in DNA: TGTGCCAGCAGCCCTCGAGGGGGTAGTGAGACCCAGTACTTC. Translation: CASSPRGGSETQYF.

The rearrangement links TRBV6-1 to TRBJ1-4, with D perhaps TRBD1 (5 bases). The CDR3 length is 15 residues. Trimming left V 7 bases short and J 0 bases short, with 12 bases between. Germline V gene sequence: CDR1 MNHNS, CDR2 SASEGT. The CDR3 protein is CASIIRDATNEKLFF. CDR3 nucleotide sequence: TGTGCCAGCATTATCAGGGATGCAACTAATGAAAAACTGTTTTTT.

This clonotype occurred a few times. V and J are TRBV7-9 and TRBJ2-3; D remains ambiguous. This CDR3 spans 14 amino acids. The V gene lost 5 bases and the J gene lost 6 bases, with 15 bases spanning the gap. The germline V gene encodes CDR1 SEHNR and CDR2 FQNEAQ (reference sequence). The CDR3 sequence is CASSPLRVVDTQYF. DNA of the CDR3: TGTGCCAGCAGCCCCCTCCGGGTGGTTGATACGCAGTATTTT. Supplemented by reference TRBV7-9 and TRBJ2-3, the full variable domain reads DTGVSQNPRHKITKRGQNVTFRCDPISEHNRLYWYRQTLGQGPEFLTYFQNEAQLEKSRLLSDRFSAERPKGSFSTLEIQRTEQGDSAMYLCASSPLRVVDTQYFGPGTRLTVL.

The chain has TRBV6-6 and TRBJ1-1; maybe TRBD1 (5 bases). Germline V gives CDR1 MNHNY, CDR2 SVGAGI (reference sequence). V was shortened by 6 bases and J by 0 bases, with 20 bases between the two germline ends. The CDR3 length is 17 residues. As DNA, the CDR3 is TGTGCCAGCAGCGCCGACAGTAGAGGGGTCCTGAACACTGAAGCTTTCTTT. This translates into CASSADSRGVLNTEAFF.

The V gene is TRBV28, the J gene TRBJ2-3; D remains unclear. Germline V CDR1 and CDR2: MDHEN, SYDVKM. This CDR3 is built from 13 residues. Trimming removed 7 bases at V and 0 bases at J, with 8 bases between. In DNA form, the CDR3 reads TGTGCCAGCACCGCGGCTAGCACAGATACGCAGTATTTT. The encoded protein is CASTAASTDTQYF.